These 4 T cell receptor beta chains were sequenced from one sample in a study of technical replicates of blood from a handful of donors (dated by TCRdb to 2017 to 2019). To prepare the library, the immunoSEQ multiplex PCR assay was applied. TCRdb obtained this table from immuneACCESS and retained in-frame rearrangements with V and J assigned. These tables miss some clones; where compared with another copy, unresolved V genes account for less than half of the shortfall, and the remainder is unexplained. This sample has 50,000 to 70,000 clones in its table, and 80% to 95% of those were observed once. The ten top clones hold approximately 3.9% of the sample. The sample taken for sequencing was PBMCs. These receptor sequences come from a human donor in good health. Some clones in this sample may be carry-over from other donors' samples.

The chain couples TRBV30 to TRBJ2-2, with 10 bases matching TRBD2. The CDR3 sequence is 15 residues long. V lost 2 bases, J lost 6 bases, and 6 bases stayed unmatched. The germline CDR1 and CDR2 sequences are GTSNPN and SVGIG (reference sequence). The CDR3 sequence is CAWSSTSGKSGELFF. The CDR3 region has the DNA TGTGCCTGGAGTTCTACTAGCGGGAAGTCCGGGGAGCTGTTTTTT.

This chain links TRBV4-2 with TRBJ2-1; TRBD2 might be the D (5 bases). The CDR3 covers 15 residues. Per the germline V gene, CDR1 is LGHNA and CDR2 is YNFKEQ. The V gene lost 1 base and the J gene lost 5 bases, with 12 bases spanning the gap. CDR3 in DNA: TGTGCCAGCAGCCAAGGCCCGGGATGGGACAATGAGCAGTTCTTC. This gives the protein CASSQGPGWDNEQFF.

This clone was recorded only once. This chain uses TRBV4-2 with TRBJ2-5; D is uncertain. Germline loops: CDR1 LGHNA, CDR2 YNFKEQ. The CDR3 has 13 amino acids. Trimming left V 1 base short and J 5 bases short, with 8 bases between. The CDR3: CASSQVRWETQYF. The CDR3 region has the DNA TGTGCCAGCAGCCAAGTCCGGTGGGAGACCCAGTACTTC.

The V and J genes are TRBV18 and TRBJ2-7, with 11 nucleotides matching TRBD1. This CDR3 spans 17 amino acids. V shed 3 bases and J 2 bases; nucleotides not matched to a gene: 9. CDR1 is KGHSH and CDR2 is LQKENI in the germline V gene. The CDR3 DNA sequence: TGTGCCAGCTCACCGGTACCTCCGGGACAGGGGGCCTACGAGCAGTACTTC. This encodes CASSPVPPGQGAYEQYF.